This T cell receptor (beta chain) originates from a study of T cell responses to AZD1222 COVID-19 vaccine. Study-wide results and limits: Repertoires in all cases were sampled only once the peak T cell response had passed.

With respect to this clone: Its antigen is not identified.

Germline CDR1 reads MNHEY; CDR2 reads SMNVEV (reference sequence). This CDR3 has 18 residues. Trimming left V 3 bases short and J 0 bases short, with 15 bases between. TCRdb keeps only in-frame clones here, not all; method: immunoSEQ multiplex PCR. This table holds around 150,000 clones, about 91% found once. The sequencing here drew on peripheral blood, taken 28 days after the second AZD1222 dose. The sequence came from an adult who received the AZD1222 COVID-19 vaccine. This rearrangement joins TRBV27 to TRBJ2-6, with D perhaps TRBD2 (6 bases). The CDR3 loop reads CASSFLAGGGSGANVLTF. CDR3 nucleotide sequence: TGTGCCAGCAGTTTTCTAGCCGGGGGAGGCTCTGGGGCCAACGTCCTGACTTTC.